Here is one T cell receptor (beta chain) with its context. Its antigen remains unidentified. Survey level was the resolution at which the v3.0 immunoSEQ assay ran. This table comes from immunoSEQ multiplex PCR, and its TCRdb copy is limited to in-frame clones, with some not included. The sample yields some 20,000 clones, more than 80% seen once. The sample is drawn from a study of long-term antiretroviral therapy in people with HIV. Background on the study: Initial samples were collected about a decade before the 2015 immediate-ART recommendation. Study-level points and caveats: Specimens of blood were obtained during about 2004 to 2018, possibly under older ART regimens. Diversity remained lower than transplant donor controls, even though it increased after ART.

Germline V gene sequence: CDR1 LGHNA, CDR2 YSLEER. This CDR3 is built from 15 residues. V lost 1 base and J lost 6; bases outside the gene matches: 3. The receptor comes from a man aged 45 to 65 with HIV. This chain uses TRBV4-3 with TRBJ2-1; 10 nucleotides line up with TRBD2. Specimen: unsorted PBMCs, collected 4.2 years after starting antiretroviral therapy. In nucleotides, the CDR3 is TGCGCCAGCAGCCAAGGTAGCGGGGGGCTCAATGAGCAGTTCTTC. It translates to CASSQGSGGLNEQFF.